Below, 32 T cell receptor beta chains from the same sample are listed, as sequenced in a study of siplizumab effects on memory and regulatory T cells. Repertoires were generated with immunoSEQ multiplex PCR, while TCRdb's copy carries only in-frame clones and drops some. The sample carries approximately 60,000 clones, 79% recorded once. The source material was memory CD4+ T cells sorted from blood. All receptors derive from a human donor in good health.

This chain joins TRBV27 and TRBJ2-1; TRBD2 matches at 7 bases. The CDR3 has 16 amino acids. CDR1 is MNHEY and CDR2 is SMNVEV in the germline V gene (reference sequence). After removal of 3 bases from V and 0 bases from J, the junction contained 5 bases not matched to a gene. CDR3 nucleotide sequence: TGTGCCAGCAGTTTTCGGGACTACTACTCCTACAATGAGCAGTTCTTC. It specifies CASSFRDYYSYNEQFF.

The CDR3 loop reads CASSGRRDRVGNTGELFF. For the CDR3, the DNA is TGCGCCAGCAGCGGACGAAGGGACAGGGTAGGGAACACCGGGGAGCTGTTTTTT. The V call is TRBV5-1, the J call TRBJ2-2; 9 nucleotides match TRBD1. CDR1 and CDR2 from the germline V gene are SGHRS and YFSETQ. The CDR3 runs to 18 residues. The junction had 11 bases not matched to a gene; V was cut back by 4 bases and J by 1 base.

The V and J genes are TRBV6-6 and TRBJ1-2; tentatively, D is TRBD1 (5 bases). Germline CDR1 reads MNHNY; CDR2 reads SVGAGI (reference sequence). Between the trimmed V and J ends, which lost 5 bases and 5 bases, there was a span of 15 bases. This CDR3 spans 14 amino acids. In DNA, the CDR3 is TGTGCCAGCAGTGATCAGGGTACTGGGTATGGCTACACCTTC. Translating gives CASSDQGTGYGYTF.

The genes are TRBV27 and TRBJ2-7; 9 positions agree with TRBD2. The CDR3 loop spans 14 amino acids. After removal of 5 bases from V and 5 bases from J, the junction contained 7 bases not matched to a gene. In germline, CDR1 is MNHEY, CDR2 SMNVEV (reference sequence). As DNA, the CDR3 is TGTGCCAGCAGTCCCCGGCGGGGGGGCAACGAGCAGTACTTC. Translated, it gives CASSPRRGGNEQYF.

This clone was counted only a few times. The identical CDR3 is also encoded by other nucleotide sequences in the sample. V gene TRBV7-9 combines with J gene TRBJ2-7; D perhaps matches TRBD1 (6 bases). Germline V gene data show CDR1 as SEHNR and CDR2 as FQNEAQ (reference sequence). The CDR3 loop spans 13 amino acids. Trimming pared 1 base from V and 6 bases from J, leaving 10 bases between. The CDR3 nucleotides are TGTGCCAGCAGCTTAGACCCCAGGGGCGAGCAGTACTTC. Its protein product is CASSLDPRGEQYF.

This rearrangement joins TRBV7-2 to TRBJ1-2; perhaps TRBD1 as D (5 bases). The CDR3 loop spans 15 amino acids. V lost 5 bases to trimming and J lost 0 bases, with 13 bases between them. Germline V lookup: CDR1 SGHTA, CDR2 FQGNSA. CDR3 sequence reads: CASSRDREANYGYTF. The CDR3 nucleotides read TGTGCCAGCAGCCGAGACAGAGAAGCTAACTATGGCTACACCTTC.

This clone has more than one count but fewer than ten. The chain joins TRBV29-1 to TRBJ2-5; TRBD2 agrees at 14 bases. The CDR3 covers 15 residues. CDR1 is SQVTM, CDR2 ANQGSEA, per germline. The V segment lost 8 bases and the J segment 1 base; nucleotides outside the gene matches: 6. This CDR3 is CSLGTSGGGQETQYF. The CDR3 region has the DNA TGCAGCTTAGGGACTAGCGGGGGCGGCCAAGAGACCCAGTACTTC. The full variable domain, completed using reference TRBV29-1 and TRBJ2-5, is SAVISQKPSRDICQRGTSLTIQCQVDSQVTMMFWYRQQPGQSLTLIATANQGSEATYESGFVIDKFPISRPNLTFSTLTVSNMSPEDSSIYLCSLGTSGGGQETQYFGPGTRLLVL.

This clone has just a few counts. As DNA, the CDR3 is TGTGCCAGCAGCTTGGGTCAGCCTCTGAACACTGAAGCTTTCTTT. It specifies CASSLGQPLNTEAFF. The chain joins TRBV5-4 to TRBJ1-1; D is undetermined. Trimming left V 0 bases short and J 0 bases short, with 9 bases between. Germline V CDR1 and CDR2: SGHNT, YYREEE (reference sequence). CDR3 length: 15 residues.

The chain combines TRBV9 with TRBJ2-5; unclear D gene. CDR1 and CDR2 (germline): SGDLS, YYNGEE. Trimming removed 0 bases at V and 5 bases at J, with 11 bases between. This CDR3 has 14 residues. CDR3 in DNA: TGTGCCAGCAGCGTAGAAGGTGGTTGGGAGACCCAGTACTTC. As protein: CASSVEGGWETQYF. The full variable domain, in which reference TRBV9 and TRBJ2-5 provide the parts outside the CDR3, is DSGVTQTPKHLITATGQRVTLRCSPRSGDLSVYWYQQSLDQGLQFLIQYYNGEERAKGNILERFSAQQFPDLHSELNLSSLELGDSALYFCASSVEGGWETQYFGPGTRLLVL.

V is TRBV18 and J is TRBJ1-5, with TRBD1 as a possible D gene (5 bases). CDR1 and CDR2 (germline): KGHSH, LQKENI. This CDR3 comprises 14 residues. V was shortened by 3 bases and J by 2 bases, with 8 bases between the two germline ends. The CDR3 nucleotides are TGTGCCAGCTCACCCGGGACCCGCAATCAGCCCCAGCATTTT. This encodes CASSPGTRNQPQHF.

This clone has only one observation. The rearrangement joins TRBV30 to TRBJ1-2; D possibly corresponds to TRBD1 (6 bases). V lost 1 base and J lost 4, with 10 bases in between. Germline values: CDR1 GTSNPN, CDR2 SVGIG (reference sequence). The CDR3 loop spans 13 amino acids. CDR3 DNA: TGTGCCTGGAGTGGACAGGAGACCTATGGCTACACCTTC. Translation: CAWSGQETYGYTF.

This sequence joins TRBV5-1 and TRBJ2-1; D may be TRBD2 (6 bases). Trimming pared 6 bases from V and 4 bases from J, leaving 11 bases between. The germline gives CDR1 SGHRS, CDR2 YFSETQ. This CDR3 has 13 amino acids. The CDR3 nucleotides are TGCGCCAGCATGCCGGGGACTTACAATGAGCAGTTCTTC. Its translation is CASMPGTYNEQFF.

This clone was observed a few times. Other DNA sequences in the same sample also yield this CDR3. The rearrangement uses TRBV19 and TRBJ1-5; 7 bases line up with TRBD1. V was clipped by 6 bases and J by 3 bases; unmatched bases: 17. Germline V gene lookup returns CDR1 LNHDA and CDR2 SQIVND (reference sequence). The CDR3 spans 18 residues. The CDR3 DNA follows: TGTGCCAGTAGCGACTACAAATACAGGGGACCCATCAATCAGCCCCAGCATTTT. It yields the protein CASSDYKYRGPINQPQHF.

This rearrangement joins TRBV5-5 to TRBJ1-6; D is ambiguous. The germline CDR1 and CDR2 sequences are SGHKS and YYEKEE (reference sequence). Trimming stripped 0 bases from V and 10 bases from J, with 11 bases between. This CDR3 region has 14 residues. The CDR3 loop is CASSLGDFVSPLHF. The CDR3 coding sequence is TGTGCCAGCAGCTTGGGGGATTTTGTCTCACCCCTCCACTTT.

The V gene is TRBV5-4, the J gene TRBJ2-7, with TRBD2 matching 9 bases. Unmatched junction bases numbered 10, after V lost 4 bases and J lost 5 bases. The CDR3 spans 15 residues. CDR1 is SGHNT and CDR2 is YYREEE in the germline V gene (reference sequence). In DNA, the CDR3 is TGTGCCAGCAGCGCTAGCGGGGCCCCCTCGGACGAGCAGTACTTC. It specifies CASSASGAPSDEQYF.

V and J are TRBV19 and TRBJ2-7; no clear D. Between the trimmed V and J ends, which lost 3 bases and 1 base, there was a span of 7 bases. This CDR3 has 13 residues. In germline, CDR1 is LNHDA, CDR2 SQIVND (reference sequence). The CDR3 protein is CASSIGRSYEQYF. CDR3 coding DNA: TGTGCCAGTAGTATCGGACGGTCCTACGAGCAGTACTTC.

The chain uses TRBV12-5 and TRBJ1-5; D is possibly TRBD1 (6 bases). Germline CDR1 LGHNT, CDR2 FRNRAP. V gave up 4 bases and J gave up 3 bases, with 10 bases separating them. The CDR3 loop spans 14 amino acids. The CDR3: CASGYNRDNQPQHF. CDR3 bases: TGTGCTAGTGGTTACAACAGGGACAATCAGCCCCAGCATTTT.

This clone was picked up one time. V gene TRBV4-1 combines with J gene TRBJ2-5; D may correspond to TRBD1 or TRBD2 (6 bases each). The CDR3 loop spans 16 amino acids. CDR1 is MGHRA and CDR2 is YSYEKL in the germline V gene. Trimming cost V 4 bases and J 0 bases, with 15 bases left between them. CDR3 nucleotide sequence: TGCGCCAGCAGCCGTTATGGGGGGCGGAACCAAGAGACCCAGTACTTC. Residues: CASSRYGGRNQETQYF.

The chain carries TRBV21-1 and TRBJ2-4; the tabulated D call, TRBD2, remains unverified against the DNA. TRBV21-1 is designated a pseudogene. The CDR3 totals 17 residues. The CDR3 spells CASSCGGAPGGKNIQYF. CDR3 DNA sequence: TGTGCCAGCAGCTGCGGGGGGGCACCCGGCGGCAAAAACATTCAGTACTTC.

DNA of the CDR3: TGTGCCAGCAGCCCCAGACAGGGGTGGAACTCTGGAAACACCATATATTTT. Translation gives CASSPRQGWNSGNTIYF. This chain uses TRBV11-1 with TRBJ1-3, with 8 bases that match TRBD1. V trimming: 5 bases; J trimming: 0 bases; junction bases outside the gene matches: 9. CDR1 and CDR2 (germline): SGHAT, FQDESV (reference sequence). The CDR3 is 17 residues long.

The DNA of the CDR3 is TGTGCCAGCAGAGTCCCCGGGAGGGATACGCAGTATTTT. It encodes CASRVPGRDTQYF. This chain joins TRBV6-5 and TRBJ2-3, with 7 bases identical to TRBD2. The CDR3 runs 13 residues. CDR1 and CDR2 from the germline V gene are MNHEY and SVGAGI. After removal of 6 bases from V and 6 bases from J, the junction contained 6 bases not matched to a gene.

This clone has a handful of counts. V usage is TRBV6-5 and J usage is TRBJ1-1; D not certain. The CDR3 covers 13 residues. Trimming took 5 bases from V and 1 from J, leaving 8 bases between them. CDR1 is MNHEY, CDR2 SVGAGI, per germline. The CDR3 nucleotides are TGTGCCAGCAGTGATCGAAGGAACACTGAAGCTTTCTTT. Translated, it gives CASSDRRNTEAFF.

This sequence joins TRBV4-1 and TRBJ1-3, with D possibly being TRBD1 (6 bases). Trimming stripped 3 bases from V and 0 bases from J, with 12 bases between. The germline V gene has CDR1 MGHRA and CDR2 YSYEKL. CDR3 length: 16 amino acids. Here the CDR3 reads CASSHVDRTSGNTIYF. In DNA form, the CDR3 reads TGCGCCAGCAGCCACGTAGACAGGACCTCTGGAAACACCATATATTTT.

CDR3 protein: CASSPRTRANTGELFF. In nucleotides, the CDR3 is TGTGCCAGCAGTCCACGGACTAGGGCGAACACCGGGGAGCTGTTTTTT. V gene TRBV27 combines with J gene TRBJ2-2, with 7 nucleotides matching TRBD2. CDR3 length: 16 amino acids. Germline-derived CDR1 and CDR2 are MNHEY and SMNVEV (reference sequence). V was pared by 5 bases and J by 0 bases, with 6 bases of the junction left unmatched.

CDR3 DNA sequence: TGTGCCAGCAGGGACCGGACAGTCCGCGGCTACACCTTC. It yields the protein CASRDRTVRGYTF. The chain is built from TRBV2 and TRBJ1-2; weak D call: TRBD1 (6 bases). The CDR3 consists of 13 residues. Germline V gives CDR1 SNHLY, CDR2 FYNNEI. V shed 6 bases and J shed 8 bases, with 16 bases lying between them.

V gene TRBV2 combines with J gene TRBJ1-1; no firm D call. V shed 5 bases and J shed 0 bases, with 1 base lying between them. The CDR3 is 11 amino acids. Germline values: CDR1 SNHLY, CDR2 FYNNEI. The CDR3 nucleotides read TGTGCCAGCAGTATGAACACTGAAGCTTTCTTT. It yields the protein CASSMNTEAFF.

The CDR3 protein is CASSSGQGGNSPLHF. In DNA, the CDR3 is TGTGCCAGCAGTTCTGGACAGGGAGGCAATTCACCCCTCCACTTT. The V call is TRBV6-6, the J call TRBJ1-6, with 8 bases aligning to TRBD1. This CDR3 spans 15 amino acids. The J segment lost 7 bases and the V segment lost 4 bases, leaving 6 bases of the junction unmatched. Per germline, CDR1 MNHNY and CDR2 SVGAGI (reference sequence).

The chain couples TRBV5-1 to TRBJ2-1; 11 positions agree with TRBD2. Germline values: CDR1 SGHRS, CDR2 YFSETQ. V shed 5 bases, J shed 0 bases, and the junction held 4 bases outside the gene matches. The CDR3 runs to 16 residues. The CDR3 bases are TGCGCCAGCAGATTTAGCGGGGGGGCCTCCTACAATGAGCAGTTCTTC. It is translated as CASRFSGGASYNEQFF.

This clone was found once. CDR3 nucleotides: TGCGCCAGCAGCTGGGACAGGTCGGGGGGTGGCTACACCTTC. Translating it yields CASSWDRSGGGYTF. V gene TRBV4-3 combines with J gene TRBJ1-2; 8 bases are shared with TRBD1. V shed 5 bases, J shed 7 bases, and the junction held 9 bases outside the gene matches. CDR3 length equals 14 residues. Germline values: CDR1 LGHNA, CDR2 YSLEER.

This rearrangement joins TRBV5-1 to TRBJ2-7; D assignment may be TRBD1 or TRBD2 (5 bases each). CDR3 length equals 14 residues. Germline CDR1 SGHRS, CDR2 YFSETQ. V was pared by 3 bases and J by 13 bases, with 23 bases between. CDR3 protein: CASSSSGAGTGKYF. The CDR3 DNA reads as TGCGCCAGCAGCTCCTCTGGGGCAGGGACGGGGAAATACTTC. The full variable domain, in which reference TRBV5-1 and TRBJ2-7 provide the parts outside the CDR3, is KAGVTQTPRYLIKTRGQQVTLSCSPISGHRSVSWYQQTPGQGLQFLFEYFSETQRNKGNFPGRFSGRQFSNSRSEMNVSTLELGDSALYLCASSSSGAGTGKYFGPGTRLTVT.

V gene TRBV11-2 combines with J gene TRBJ2-7; D is possibly TRBD1 or TRBD2 (5 bases each). Germline assignment: CDR1 SGHAT and CDR2 FQNNGV. V was clipped by 2 bases and J by 8 bases, with 22 bases between them. The CDR3 runs to 16 residues. The CDR3 region has the DNA TGTGCCAGCAGCTTACCCTCGGCAGGGACCCCGATAAAGCAGTACTTC. Amino acid sequence: CASSLPSAGTPIKQYF.

The chain is built from TRBV7-9 and TRBJ2-5; the D is unclear. V was cut by 5 bases and J by 7 bases, with 11 bases left in between. Germline V gives CDR1 SEHNR, CDR2 FQNEAQ (reference sequence). The CDR3 has 12 amino acids. CDR3 DNA sequence: TGTGCCAGCAGCCCAGAGAAGCCGACCCAGTACTTC. It specifies CASSPEKPTQYF.